Sequencing of this T cell receptor beta chain was carried out in a study of T-cell memory formation after mild COVID-19. TCRdb analysed the 5' RACE reads with MiXCR anew, one entry per CDR3 protein. The table includes roughly 560,000 distinct CDR3 sequences, just over 20% detected once. The ends were cut back, 2 bases at V and 1 base at J, with 5 bases in the middle. This CDR3 spans 13 amino acids. Germline lookup yields CDR1 SGHAT and CDR2 FQNNGV. Study-level results: Clones that got smaller from day 15 to 85 had even CD4/CD8, while clones growing later tipped toward CD4+.

The table lists this clonotype with many counts. Its antigen is currently unknown. The chain couples TRBV11-2 to TRBJ1-1; no firm D call. The clonotype comes from an adult woman who had mild COVID-19 (a few samples of this study predate the infection). Cell type and time point are not known. The sequenced sample consisted of PBMCs or a T cell subset sorted from them (not recorded which). The CDR3 nucleotides read TGTGCCAGCAGCTTATTGGAGAACACTGAAGCTTTCTTT. It codes for CASSLLENTEAFF. The whole variable domain, remainder taken from reference TRBV11-2 and TRBJ1-1, is EAGVAQSPRYKIIEKRQSVAFWCNPISGHATLYWYQQILGQGPKLLIQFQNNGVVDDSQLPKDRFSAERLKGVDSTLKIQPAKLEDSAVYLCASSLLENTEAFFGQGTRLTVV.